Listed below are T cell receptor beta chains from one sample, sequenced in a study of human T cells and chemical hapten exposure. TCRdb re-analysed the RACE reads in MiXCR, keeping a single row per CDR3 protein. The sample includes under 85,000 distinct CDR3 sequences, about 9.4% of them seen just once. This sample comprised whole blood, obtained in connection with sensitization to the hapten diphenylcyclopropenone (DPC). These receptors came from a woman between 50 and 59 years old with alopecia areata. Some clones in this sample may be carry-over from other donors' samples. Each CDR3 is given with its conserved first and last residue.

V gene | CDR3 protein
TRBV4-2 | CASSQVGLPLTAYEQYF
TRBV7-8 | CASSLGVKTGELFF
TRBV2 | CASSGEGQYLREQFF
TRBV20-1 | CSATRGVAGGLRNKETQYF
TRBV18 | CASSMDTFTEAFF
TRBV7-6 | CASSFSSGSGNEQFF
TRBV7-6 | CASSLSSPPNEKLFF
TRBV10-3 | CAISAGTGYQETQYF
TRBV29-1 | CSVELRDKNTEAFF
TRBV7-6 | CASSLFGLAGNNEQFF
TRBV12-3/TRBV12-4 | CASAGGSYNEQFF
TRBV30 | CAWTTGNPSRNSPLHF
TRBV7-9 | CASSPNNPRVGNTIYF
TRBV7-2 | CASSLFGSGLYEQYF
TRBV7-2 | CASSASSGRFSTDTQYF
TRBV9 | CASSGGLANYEQYF
TRBV29-1 | CSAGTDPRGPQHF
TRBV12-2 | CASRAGDRGSNQPQHF
TRBV2 | CASTGGTQQETQYF
TRBV5-5 | CASSPDYLGSGYTF
TRBV29-1 | CSVEAGRGTEAFF
TRBV12-3/TRBV12-4 | CASSLGLAGGLSETQYF
TRBV11-3 | CASSLGTSGRAPPYNEQFF
TRBV2 | CASSRLAVAGANVLTF
TRBV20-1 | CSAIGGPMDNEQFF
TRBV20-1 | CSARDHQRANTGELFF
TRBV20-1 | CSARDPNRAGGTEAFF
TRBV20-1 | CSATGTSGMTDTQYF
TRBV7-8 | CASSPYSGRAGELFF
TRBV20-1 | CSGSDTRGSNQPQHF
TRBV7-3 | CASSLSGGTDTQYF
TRBV20-1 | CSASVYEQYF
TRBV15 | CATGQGDFSLGQYF
TRBV12-5 | CASGLTANEQFF
TRBV10-1 | CASSESGLAGGPGTGELFF
TRBV5-1 | CASSLGRSRVWSPLHF
TRBV10-1 | CASSEGLAAPATDTQYF
TRBV9 | CASSVAWGINTEAFF
TRBV12-3/TRBV12-4 | CASSFPSAAGVETQYF
TRBV20-1 | CSARGLFYNEQFF
TRBV20-1 | CSAVTPRQAYEQYF
TRBV28 | CASSLFRINQPQHF
TRBV12-3/TRBV12-4 | CASRGLALYTQYF
TRBV11-2 | CASSLNGYSSYEQYF
TRBV13 | CASSFISNEKLFF
TRBV19 | CASSRRGGLGGNQPQHF
TRBV12-3/TRBV12-4 | CASSFRPGYGYTF
TRBV29-1 | CSVEQGPGTEAFF
TRBV5-1 | CASSFSQTYGYTF
TRBV11-2 | CASSPRQGPSGLPLHF
TRBV30 | CARGGGETQYF
TRBV29-1 | CSAQTTDSSGNTIYF
TRBV15 | CATSRDGQHNQPQHF
TRBV7-6 | CASSLRVKGDNEQFF